Listed below are T cell receptor beta chains from one sample, sequenced in a study of blood T cell repertoires in COVID-19. Profiling relied on immunoSEQ multiplex PCR, and the TCRdb table lists in-frame clones only, not all of them. The data contain about 230,000 clones, 84% of them singletons. The sample consisted of peripheral blood. The receptors here all came from a woman between 40 and 55 years old who had recovered from COVID-19. The CDR3 runs from the conserved cysteine through the conserved F or W. The D gene is left open where the match is weak. Size values are once, few and many counts, or a class for expanded clones, and some rows have none.

v_gene: TRBV10-2
d_gene: .
abundance: .
j_gene: TRBJ1-5
CDR3nt: TGCGCCAGCAGCCATAAAATTAAGGACACGGACGCCAGTCAGCCCCAGCATTTT
CDR3aa: CASSHKIKDTDASQPQHF

v_gene: TRBV7-9
d_gene: .
abundance: .
j_gene: TRBJ2-3
CDR3nt: TGTGCCAGCAGCTTAGAGCAGGGGCGGACAGATACGCAGTATTTT
CDR3aa: CASSLEQGRTDTQYF

v_gene: TRBV19
d_gene: .
abundance: .
j_gene: TRBJ1-3
CDR3nt: TGTGCCAGTAGTAAAGCGCGGGGACTAAAGAGCTCTGGAAACACCATATATTTT
CDR3aa: CASSKARGLKSSGNTIYF

v_gene: TRBV11-2
d_gene: .
abundance: .
j_gene: TRBJ2-2
CDR3nt: TGTGCCAGCAGCTTAGAATATGGGGCTCGGGAGCTGTTTTTT
CDR3aa: CASSLEYGARELFF

v_gene: TRBV15
d_gene: .
abundance: .
j_gene: TRBJ2-2
CDR3nt: TGTGCCACCACCGGGGACACCGGGGAGCTGTTTTTT
CDR3aa: CATTGDTGELFF

v_gene: TRBV7-2
d_gene: TRBD1
abundance: .
j_gene: TRBJ2-7
CDR3nt: TGTGCCAGCAGCTTCCGGGACAGAGCCTACGAGCAGTACTTC
CDR3aa: CASSFRDRAYEQYF

v_gene: TRBV5-1
d_gene: .
abundance: .
j_gene: TRBJ2-5
CDR3nt: TGCGCCAGCAGTGTGTCAGGGGTTGGGGAGACCCAGTACTTC
CDR3aa: CASSVSGVGETQYF

v_gene: TRBV5-6
d_gene: TRBD1
abundance: .
j_gene: TRBJ2-7
CDR3nt: TGTGCCAGCAGCCAAGGACAGGGGAGGTACGAGCAGTACTTC
CDR3aa: CASSQGQGRYEQYF

v_gene: TRBV19
d_gene: .
abundance: .
j_gene: TRBJ2-5
CDR3nt: TGTGCCAGTAGATCCCGTCCAGGAGAGACCCAGTACTTC
CDR3aa: CASRSRPGETQYF

v_gene: TRBV5-1
d_gene: TRBD2
abundance: .
j_gene: TRBJ2-5
CDR3nt: TGCGCCAGCAGCAGGAGACTAGCGGGGGGAGAGACCCAGTACTTC
CDR3aa: CASSRRLAGGETQYF

v_gene: TRBV15
d_gene: .
abundance: .
j_gene: TRBJ1-4
CDR3nt: TGTGCCACCAGCAGACAGGGAGCGGGTGAAAAACTGTTTTTT
CDR3aa: CATSRQGAGEKLFF

v_gene: TRBV6-6
d_gene: .
abundance: few
j_gene: TRBJ1-1
CDR3nt: TGTGCCATCCTAAAACCCCCGAACACTGAAGCTTTCTTT
CDR3aa: CAILKPPNTEAFF

v_gene: TRBV19
d_gene: .
abundance: .
j_gene: TRBJ1-2
CDR3nt: TGTGCCAGTAGTCCCTCCGGTCCTTCATCGAATAAGATCTATGGCTACACCTTC
CDR3aa: CASSPSGPSSNKIYGYTF

v_gene: TRBV7-2
d_gene: TRBD1
abundance: .
j_gene: TRBJ2-5
CDR3nt: TGTGCCAGCAGCTTTAATGCCAGGGGGCCAGAGACCCAGTACTTC
CDR3aa: CASSFNARGPETQYF

v_gene: TRBV10-3
d_gene: TRBD1
abundance: .
j_gene: TRBJ1-2
CDR3nt: TGTGCCATCACAAGCAGGGGACAGGGGGCTGATGGCTACACCTTC
CDR3aa: CAITSRGQGADGYTF

v_gene: TRBV3-1/TRBV3-2
d_gene: .
abundance: .
j_gene: TRBJ2-3
CDR3nt: TGTGCCAGCAGGGCAGGGAGCACAGATACGCAGTATTTT
CDR3aa: CASRAGSTDTQYF

v_gene: TRBV6-2/TRBV6-3
d_gene: .
abundance: .
j_gene: TRBJ1-1
CDR3nt: TGTGCCAGCAGTTGGACGGGAATCGGCGAAGCTTTCTTT
CDR3aa: CASSWTGIGEAFF

v_gene: TRBV24-1
d_gene: .
abundance: few
j_gene: TRBJ1-2
CDR3nt: TGTGCCACCAGTGACAACACGGGGGATGGCTACACCTTC
CDR3aa: CATSDNTGDGYTF

v_gene: TRBV19
d_gene: TRBD1
abundance: .
j_gene: TRBJ1-3
CDR3nt: TGTGCCAGTTTCTCCGGGACAGACCTACCTGGAAACACCATATATTTT
CDR3aa: CASFSGTDLPGNTIYF

v_gene: TRBV5-6
d_gene: .
abundance: .
j_gene: TRBJ1-2
CDR3nt: TGTGCCAGCAGCTTGGCGGGAGAGGAGCAGGGAAGGGATGGCTACACCTTC
CDR3aa: CASSLAGEEQGRDGYTF

v_gene: TRBV7-8
d_gene: .
abundance: .
j_gene: TRBJ1-1
CDR3nt: TGTGCCAGCAGCTTAGCCCCCCAGGGGCGGTGGGGGAACACTGAAGCTTTCTTT
CDR3aa: CASSLAPQGRWGNTEAFF

v_gene: TRBV28
d_gene: .
abundance: .
j_gene: TRBJ1-2
CDR3nt: TGTGCCAGCAGGACAACCATGGACGGAGGCGTCACCTTC
CDR3aa: CASRTTMDGGVTF

v_gene: TRBV9
d_gene: TRBD1
abundance: .
j_gene: TRBJ1-3
CDR3nt: TGTGCCAGCAGCCGGGGACAGGGGGCCTCTGGAAACACCATATATTTT
CDR3aa: CASSRGQGASGNTIYF

v_gene: TRBV7-9
d_gene: .
abundance: .
j_gene: TRBJ1-3
CDR3nt: TGTGCCAGCAGCTTTAGGGGGTTCTCTGGAAACACCATATATTTT
CDR3aa: CASSFRGFSGNTIYF

v_gene: TRBV6-1
d_gene: .
abundance: .
j_gene: TRBJ2-7
CDR3nt: TGTGCCAGCAGTGAAGTGGAGGGGGCGCGGAAGCAGTACTTC
CDR3aa: CASSEVEGARKQYF

v_gene: TRBV4-1
d_gene: TRBD2
abundance: .
j_gene: TRBJ2-3
CDR3nt: TGCGCCAGCAGCCAAGATCAGGCGGGGGGGCCGGATACGCAGTATTTT
CDR3aa: CASSQDQAGGPDTQYF

v_gene: TRBV3-1/TRBV3-2
d_gene: .
abundance: .
j_gene: TRBJ2-5
CDR3nt: TGTGCCAGCAGCCAAGAAGTGGGGGGGCCGGAGACCCAGTACTTC
CDR3aa: CASSQEVGGPETQYF

v_gene: TRBV10-1
d_gene: TRBD1
abundance: .
j_gene: TRBJ2-1
CDR3nt: TGCGCCAGCAGTACAGGGGGCGTTGGGAATGAGCAGTTCTTC
CDR3aa: CASSTGGVGNEQFF

v_gene: TRBV6-4
d_gene: TRBD2
abundance: .
j_gene: TRBJ2-3
CDR3nt: TGTGCCAGCAGTGAAGGCGGGGGAGATACGCAGTATTTT
CDR3aa: CASSEGGGDTQYF

v_gene: TRBV19
d_gene: .
abundance: .
j_gene: TRBJ2-1
CDR3nt: TGTGCCAGTCCATCGTCCGGTGGTGAGCAGTTCTTC
CDR3aa: CASPSSGGEQFF

v_gene: TRBV5-1
d_gene: TRBD1
abundance: .
j_gene: TRBJ2-7
CDR3nt: TGCGCCAGCAGCCGGGACAGTTACGAGCAGTACTTC
CDR3aa: CASSRDSYEQYF

v_gene: TRBV5-1
d_gene: .
abundance: .
j_gene: TRBJ2-6
CDR3nt: TGCGCCAGCAGCGAGAGTGCCCCTGGGGCCAACGTCCTGACTTTC
CDR3aa: CASSESAPGANVLTF

v_gene: TRBV10-3
d_gene: .
abundance: few
j_gene: TRBJ1-6
CDR3nt: TGTGCCACCGGGGGGGGGAATAATTCACCCCTCCACTTT
CDR3aa: CATGGGNNSPLHF

v_gene: TRBV3-1/TRBV3-2
d_gene: TRBD1
abundance: once
j_gene: TRBJ2-1
CDR3nt: TGTGCCAGCAGCCAAGAAGGAGCCGGGACAGGGGACTACAATGAGCAGTTCTTC
CDR3aa: CASSQEGAGTGDYNEQFF

v_gene: TRBV6-5
d_gene: .
abundance: .
j_gene: TRBJ1-6
CDR3nt: TGTGCCACAAATAGAGATGGTAATTCACCCCTCCACTTT
CDR3aa: CATNRDGNSPLHF

v_gene: TRBV9
d_gene: TRBD2
abundance: .
j_gene: TRBJ2-3
CDR3nt: TGTGCCAGCAGCGATCGACTAGCGGAAAACCTACGAAGCACAGATACGCAGTATTTT
CDR3aa: CASSDRLAENLRSTDTQYF

v_gene: TRBV3-1/TRBV3-2
d_gene: .
abundance: many
j_gene: TRBJ1-2
CDR3nt: TGTGCCAGCAGCCAAGCGTCGGGTAGCTATGGCTACACCTTC
CDR3aa: CASSQASGSYGYTF

v_gene: TRBV7-9
d_gene: .
abundance: .
j_gene: TRBJ2-2
CDR3nt: TGTGCCAGCAGCTTAGGTCATCAGTACACCGGGGAGCTGTTTTTT
CDR3aa: CASSLGHQYTGELFF

v_gene: TRBV5-4
d_gene: .
abundance: .
j_gene: TRBJ2-2
CDR3nt: TGTGCCAGCAGCCTTCTGAACACCGGGGAGCTGTTTTTT
CDR3aa: CASSLLNTGELFF

v_gene: TRBV28
d_gene: .
abundance: .
j_gene: TRBJ2-7
CDR3nt: TGTGCCAGCAGTCGTACGAGGACAGTGAAATACGAGCAGTACTTC
CDR3aa: CASSRTRTVKYEQYF

v_gene: TRBV6-2/TRBV6-3
d_gene: .
abundance: .
j_gene: TRBJ2-7
CDR3nt: TGTGCCAGCAGTAGACTGGACTACGAGCAGTACTTC
CDR3aa: CASSRLDYEQYF

v_gene: TRBV3-1/TRBV3-2
d_gene: .
abundance: .
j_gene: TRBJ1-1
CDR3nt: TGTGCCAGCAGCCTGGGACAAGCGAACACTGAAGCTTTCTTT
CDR3aa: CASSLGQANTEAFF

v_gene: TRBV12-3/TRBV12-4
d_gene: .
abundance: .
j_gene: TRBJ1-4
CDR3nt: TGTGCCACCAGGGAGCTGACTAATGAAAAACTGTTTTTT
CDR3aa: CATRELTNEKLFF

v_gene: TRBV7-6
d_gene: .
abundance: once
j_gene: TRBJ1-1
CDR3nt: TGTGCCAGCAGCCGACTAATAGAGAACACTGAAGCTTTCTTT
CDR3aa: CASSRLIENTEAFF

v_gene: TRBV7-8
d_gene: .
abundance: .
j_gene: TRBJ1-1
CDR3nt: TGTGCCAGCAGCTTAGTGGGGACACCCGTCAGCACTGAAGCTTTCTTT
CDR3aa: CASSLVGTPVSTEAFF

v_gene: TRBV7-2
d_gene: .
abundance: .
j_gene: TRBJ2-7
CDR3nt: TGTGCCAGCAGCCGGGACTTTTTCTCCTACGAGCAGTACTTC
CDR3aa: CASSRDFFSYEQYF

v_gene: TRBV11-1
d_gene: .
abundance: .
j_gene: TRBJ1-4
CDR3nt: TGTGCCAGCAGCCAAGCTACGGCAACTAATGAAAAACTGTTTTTT
CDR3aa: CASSQATATNEKLFF

v_gene: TRBV29-1
d_gene: TRBD1
abundance: once
j_gene: TRBJ2-5
CDR3nt: TGCAGCGCCCGGACAGGCCAAGAGACCCAGTACTTC
CDR3aa: CSARTGQETQYF

v_gene: TRBV5-1
d_gene: .
abundance: .
j_gene: TRBJ2-2
CDR3nt: TGCGCCAGCAGCTTTCAGGGTCCGAACACCGGGGAGCTGTTTTTT
CDR3aa: CASSFQGPNTGELFF

v_gene: TRBV3-1/TRBV3-2
d_gene: TRBD1
abundance: .
j_gene: TRBJ2-1
CDR3nt: TGTGCCAGCAGCCAACGAGGGGGCAACAATGAGCAGTTCTTC
CDR3aa: CASSQRGGNNEQFF

v_gene: TRBV5-8
d_gene: .
abundance: .
j_gene: TRBJ2-2
CDR3nt: TGTGCCAGCAGCTTGGTTTCCGGGGTGGTCGGGGAGCTGTTTTTT
CDR3aa: CASSLVSGVVGELFF

v_gene: TRBV15
d_gene: .
abundance: .
j_gene: TRBJ2-1
CDR3nt: TGTGCCACCAGCAGAGATCGCGGGGCGGAATACAATGAGCAGTTCTTC
CDR3aa: CATSRDRGAEYNEQFF

v_gene: TRBV2
d_gene: .
abundance: .
j_gene: TRBJ2-2
CDR3nt: TGTGCCAGCAGCAAAGGGGGCACCGGGGAGCTGTTTTTT
CDR3aa: CASSKGGTGELFF

v_gene: TRBV14
d_gene: .
abundance: .
j_gene: TRBJ1-3
CDR3nt: TGTGCCAGCAGCCAAGTCGGGCAGGGATGGAACACCATATATTTT
CDR3aa: CASSQVGQGWNTIYF

v_gene: TRBV30
d_gene: .
abundance: .
j_gene: TRBJ2-5
CDR3nt: TGTGCCTGGAGTAACGACTTCCAAGAGACCCAGTACTTC
CDR3aa: CAWSNDFQETQYF

v_gene: TRBV18
d_gene: .
abundance: few
j_gene: TRBJ1-5
CDR3nt: TGTGCCAGCTCACGCGCGGACAGTTTTAATCAGCCCCAGCATTTT
CDR3aa: CASSRADSFNQPQHF

v_gene: TRBV6-5
d_gene: TRBD1
abundance: .
j_gene: TRBJ1-4
CDR3nt: TGTGCCAGCAGTTCTTCTGGGACAGGCGATGAAAAACTGTTTTTT
CDR3aa: CASSSSGTGDEKLFF